The next 3 T cell receptor beta chains were all read from a single sample in a study of cytomegalovirus exposure and HLA in healthy donors. PCR involved 60 Vbeta and 13 Jbeta primers. This table comes from immunoSEQ multiplex PCR, and its TCRdb copy is limited to in-frame clones, with some not included. Among roughly 70,000 clones, 75% to 90% were seen once, and the ten largest hold about an eighth. Sequencing used PBMCs. Receptors originate from a woman in her 30s in good health and CMV-seropositive.

The chain couples TRBV6-1 to TRBJ2-6; no reliable D call. From germline, CDR1 is MNHNS and CDR2 SASEGT. This CDR3 is built from 14 residues. V was pared by 9 bases and J by 0 bases, with 9 bases between. For the CDR3, the DNA is TGTGCCAGTACTACACCCTCTGGGGCCAACGTCCTGACTTTC. Translation: CASTTPSGANVLTF.

The rearrangement uses TRBV7-9 and TRBJ1-2, with a possible D match to TRBD1 (6 bases). V lost 1 base to trimming and J lost 14 bases, with 14 bases between them. The germline gives CDR1 SEHNR, CDR2 FQNEAQ (reference sequence). This CDR3 comprises 12 residues. The CDR3 protein is CASSLGGRRITF. CDR3 DNA sequence: TGTGCCAGCAGCTTAGGGGGGCGCAGGATAACCTTC.

V is TRBV25-1 and J is TRBJ2-1, with TRBD1 matching 7 bases. The CDR3 contains 15 residues. V gave up 1 base and J gave up 8 bases; unmatched junction bases: 8. The germline CDR1 and CDR2 sequences are MGHDK and SYGVNS. The DNA of the CDR3 is TGTGCCAGCAGTGAATCTGGGACAGTGGCCTATGAGCAGTTCTTC. Translating gives CASSESGTVAYEQFF.